These T cell receptor beta chains were read from a single sample in a study of blood T cell repertoires in COVID-19. The data were produced by immunoSEQ multiplex PCR, yet TCRdb's version contains in-frame clones alone and is incomplete. The sample lists roughly 200,000 clones, approximately 85% seen once, with 2.5% to 3.5% in the top ten. The sample consisted of peripheral blood. These receptors were obtained from a man aged 60-69 years with acute or convalescent COVID-19. CDR3s leave out the opening cysteine and the closing phenylalanine or tryptophan. The listing skips clone size in some rows; elsewhere it reads once, few, many or a size class.

abundance | v_gene | CDR3aa
NA | TRBV2 | ASRAALSGNTIY
NA | TRBV7-9 | ASSPPSGSSYNEQF
once | TRBV4-1 | ASSQGAGGPFSTGELF
NA | TRBV6-5 | ASTRGGQNTGELF
NA | TRBV9 | ASSVGGALNTEAF
many | TRBV7-2 | ASSSQGARGYT
NA | TRBV3-1/TRBV3-2 | ASSQDRPGLAGVSEQY
NA | TRBV7-9 | ASSSRQEGHEQY
NA | TRBV5-6 | ASSVDRDTEAF
NA | TRBV5-1 | ASSVDPAGETQY
NA | TRBV2 | ASGRETNQPQH
NA | TRBV5-1 | ASSLVGTGKSGELF